This T cell receptor beta chain was profiled in a study of cytomegalovirus exposure and HLA in healthy donors. Study-level results: An assumption of roughly uniform sequencing depth across donors underlay the presence/absence analyses. Several top significant clusters appeared, in a later analysis, to be linked to common viral pathogens. The study labeled 150 to 200 TCR beta chains cytomegalovirus-associated.

As for this clone: No antigen is known for it.

The PCR employed 60 Vbeta primers together with 13 Jbeta primers. Clones were sequenced by immunoSEQ multiplex PCR, and TCRdb holds only the in-frame ones, with some missing. This sample yields 140,000 to 150,000 clones, of which around 80% are seen a single time; 4.3% belongs to the top ten. CDR1 SEHNR and CDR2 FQNEAQ come from the germline V gene (reference sequence). J lost 1 base, V lost 5 bases, and 4 bases had no gene match. The CDR3 loop spans 15 amino acids. Everyone who donated was a healthy bone marrow donor. J is TRBJ2-1 and V is TRBV7-9; TRBD2 aligns across 8 bases. The sequenced sample consisted of PBMCs. The clonotype was recovered from a woman between 35 and 50 years old in good health and CMV-seropositive. Written as DNA, the CDR3 is TGTGCCAGCAGCCCCACGGGAGGGTCCTACAATGAGCAGTTCTTC. This sequence encodes CASSPTGGSYNEQFF.